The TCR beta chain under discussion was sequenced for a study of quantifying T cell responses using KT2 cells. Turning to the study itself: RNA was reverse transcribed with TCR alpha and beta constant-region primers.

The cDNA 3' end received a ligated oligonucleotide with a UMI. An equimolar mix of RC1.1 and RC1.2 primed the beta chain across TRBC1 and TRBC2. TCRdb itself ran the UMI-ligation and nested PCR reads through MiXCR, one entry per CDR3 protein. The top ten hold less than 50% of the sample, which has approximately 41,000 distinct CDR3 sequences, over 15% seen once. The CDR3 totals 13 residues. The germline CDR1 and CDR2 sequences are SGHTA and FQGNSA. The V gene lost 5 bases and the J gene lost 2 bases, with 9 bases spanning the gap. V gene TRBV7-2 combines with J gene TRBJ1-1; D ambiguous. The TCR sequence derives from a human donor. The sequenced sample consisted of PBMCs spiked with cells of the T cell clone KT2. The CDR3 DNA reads TGTGCCAGCAGCCCCAGATACAACACTGAAGCTTTCTTT. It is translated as CASSPRYNTEAFF. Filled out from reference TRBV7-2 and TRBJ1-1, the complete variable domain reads GAGVSQSPSNKVTEKGKDVELRCDPISGHTALYWYRQSLGQGLEFLIYFQGNSAPDKSGLPSDRFSAERTGGSVSTLTIQRTQQEDSAVYLCASSPRYNTEAFFGQGTRLTVV.